The T cell receptor (beta chain) under discussion was sequenced for a study of PD-1 blockade in classical Hodgkin lymphoma. The CDR3 sequence is 18 residues long. Deletions cut 3 bases from V and 0 bases from J, with 18 bases between. Germline lookup yields CDR1 LGHNA and CDR2 YNFKEQ. Each and every patient relapsed after autologous stem cell transplantation, and patients got differing brentuximab vedotin exposure. TCRdb's copy holds only in-frame clones and misses some; the assay was immunoSEQ multiplex PCR. Counted here are 40,000 to 45,000 clones, approximately 72% occurring once; the ten biggest clones make up about 2.8%.

This clonotype originated in a human donor with classical Hodgkin lymphoma. The V call is TRBV4-2, the J call TRBJ1-3; D is ambiguous. The sample consisted of peripheral blood mononuclear cells (PBMCs), taken before the second cycle of nivolumab. Written as DNA, the CDR3 is TGTGCCAGCAGCCAGGCTCAGGACTCTAGAATCTCTGGAAACACCATATATTTT. Encoded protein: CASSQAQDSRISGNTIYF.